This T cell receptor beta chain was observed in a study of T cell clones after liver transplantation. For the study at large: Immunosuppression withdrawal was tried within 2 years after liver transplantation in this trial. Post-transplant blood was tracked for graft-donor-reactive T cell clones identified in a pre-transplant mixed lymphocyte reaction. Patients counted as tolerant after at least one year off all immunosuppression, enzymes not exceeding twice normal.

Germline CDR1 SGHAT, CDR2 FQNNGV. The CDR3 is made up of 16 amino acids. Trimming took 6 bases from V and 5 from J, leaving 23 bases between them. CD3+CD4+ and CD3+CD8+ cells were FACS-sorted from thawed unstimulated PBMCs. Measured with immunoSEQ multiplex PCR; TCRdb has only the in-frame clones, and not every one. The sample has 53,000 or so clones; around 85% are singletons. This clone has only a few counts. This sequence originates from a human donor who received a liver transplant. The sequencing here drew on CD4+ T cells from blood, taken before liver transplant. This chain connects TRBV11-2 to TRBJ2-7; D may correspond to TRBD1 or TRBD2 (6 bases each). The CDR3 DNA follows: TGTGCCAGCAGTTTAAGACGGGGGCAGACGTTTGACGAGCAGTACTTC. Translated: CASSLRRGQTFDEQYF. The full variable domain, rest sourced from reference TRBV11-2 and TRBJ2-7, is EAGVAQSPRYKIIEKRQSVAFWCNPISGHATLYWYQQILGQGPKLLIQFQNNGVVDDSQLPKDRFSAERLKGVDSTLKIQPAKLEDSAVYLCASSLRRGQTFDEQYFGPGTRLTVT.